This is a list of T cell receptor beta chains from one sample in a study of OX40 agonist ivuxolimab in advanced cancers. Only in-frame clones appear in the TCRdb table, and some are missing; sequencing was by immunoSEQ multiplex PCR. The table has 30,000 to 35,000 clones, roughly three quarters seen once. Sequencing used CD4+ or CD8+ T cells sorted from blood, obtained in a trial of the OX40 agonist ivuxolimab. All receptors derive from an adult with an advanced solid tumor such as melanoma, head and neck, liver or kidney cancer. Each CDR3 is given with its conserved first and last residue. Each record gives: CDR3 protein, CDR3 DNA, clone size, J gene, D gene, V gene. D genes are given only for firm matches. Not all rows give a size; the values are once, few, many and, for expanded clones, a class.

cdr3_aa: CASMRRAGDEQYF; cdr3_nt: TGTGCCAGCATGAGGAGGGCCGGGGACGAGCAGTACTTC; clone_size: .; j_call: TRBJ2-7; d_call: .; v_call: TRBV2
cdr3_aa: CASSPERDYEQYF; cdr3_nt: TGTGCCAGCTCACCAGAGCGGGACTACGAGCAGTACTTC; clone_size: .; j_call: TRBJ2-7; d_call: TRBD2; v_call: TRBV18
cdr3_aa: CSVSGTGAGEQYF; cdr3_nt: TGCAGCGTTTCCGGGACAGGGGCAGGCGAGCAGTACTTC; clone_size: .; j_call: TRBJ2-7; d_call: TRBD1; v_call: TRBV29-1
cdr3_aa: CASSPPGLAGEYF; cdr3_nt: TGTGCCAGCAGTCCTCCGGGACTAGCGGGAGAGTATTTT; clone_size: once; j_call: TRBJ2-3; d_call: TRBD2; v_call: TRBV28
cdr3_aa: CASSASGGRTDTQYF; cdr3_nt: TGTGCCAGTAGTGCCAGCGGGGGGCGCACAGATACGCAGTATTTT; clone_size: .; j_call: TRBJ2-3; d_call: TRBD2; v_call: TRBV19
cdr3_aa: CASSLDRGRMNTEAFF; cdr3_nt: TGTGCCAGCAGCTTGGACAGGGGGAGGATGAACACTGAAGCTTTCTTT; clone_size: .; j_call: TRBJ1-1; d_call: TRBD1; v_call: TRBV5-6
cdr3_aa: CASSIDTDTSYEQYF; cdr3_nt: TGTGCCAGTAGTATAGACACCGACACCTCCTACGAGCAGTACTTC; clone_size: .; j_call: TRBJ2-7; d_call: .; v_call: TRBV19
cdr3_aa: CASSEGSKGTEAFF; cdr3_nt: TGTGCCAGCAGCGAAGGGTCGAAGGGGACTGAAGCTTTCTTT; clone_size: .; j_call: TRBJ1-1; d_call: .; v_call: TRBV7-3
cdr3_aa: CASSLADRGHTIYF; cdr3_nt: TGTGCCAGCAGCTTAGCCGACAGGGGTCACACCATATATTTT; clone_size: .; j_call: TRBJ1-3; d_call: TRBD1; v_call: TRBV11-1
cdr3_aa: CASSQREFTDTQYF; cdr3_nt: TGTGCCAGCAGTCAACGGGAGTTCACAGATACGCAGTATTTT; clone_size: .; j_call: TRBJ2-3; d_call: .; v_call: TRBV2
cdr3_aa: CASGYRGPSGNTIYF; cdr3_nt: TGTGCCAGCGGATACAGGGGGCCGTCTGGAAACACCATATATTTT; clone_size: .; j_call: TRBJ1-3; d_call: TRBD1; v_call: TRBV5-6
cdr3_aa: CASSRRTWNEAFF; cdr3_nt: TGTGCCAGCAGCAGACGGACTTGGAATGAAGCTTTCTTT; clone_size: .; j_call: TRBJ1-1; d_call: .; v_call: TRBV11-1
cdr3_aa: CAWSAGVNTGELFF; cdr3_nt: TGTGCCTGGAGCGCGGGAGTGAACACCGGGGAGCTGTTTTTT; clone_size: few; j_call: TRBJ2-2; d_call: TRBD2; v_call: TRBV30
cdr3_aa: CASRVAANYYEQYF; cdr3_nt: TGTGCCAGTAGAGTCGCAGCCAATTACTACGAGCAGTACTTC; clone_size: .; j_call: TRBJ2-7; d_call: .; v_call: TRBV2
cdr3_aa: CASSRQGAYEQYF; cdr3_nt: TGTGCCAGCAGCCGACAGGGAGCCTACGAGCAGTACTTC; clone_size: .; j_call: TRBJ2-7; d_call: TRBD1; v_call: TRBV11-2
cdr3_aa: CATSSYSEPQHF; cdr3_nt: TGTGCCACCAGCAGCTACTCCGAACCCCAGCATTTT; clone_size: .; j_call: TRBJ1-5; d_call: .; v_call: TRBV15
cdr3_aa: CASSRYPPQSRANVLTF; cdr3_nt: TGTGCCAGCAGCAGATACCCGCCACAAAGTCGGGCCAACGTCCTGACTTTC; clone_size: .; j_call: TRBJ2-6; d_call: .; v_call: TRBV7-7
cdr3_aa: CASSPHREMILEQYF; cdr3_nt: TGCGCCAGCAGCCCTCACAGGGAAATGATCCTCGAGCAGTACTTC; clone_size: medium-sized; j_call: TRBJ2-7; d_call: .; v_call: TRBV4-1
cdr3_aa: CASSPRQGAGNTIYF; cdr3_nt: TGTGCCAGCAGCCCCCGACAGGGGGCTGGAAACACCATATATTTT; clone_size: once; j_call: TRBJ1-3; d_call: TRBD1; v_call: TRBV7-6
cdr3_aa: CASSLTSSSSYEQYF; cdr3_nt: TGTGCCAGCAGTCTCACCAGCTCCTCCTCCTACGAGCAGTACTTC; clone_size: once; j_call: TRBJ2-7; d_call: .; v_call: TRBV28
cdr3_aa: CASSWLAGEYEQYF; cdr3_nt: TGTGCCAGCAGCTGGTTAGCGGGAGAATACGAGCAGTACTTC; clone_size: .; j_call: TRBJ2-7; d_call: TRBD2; v_call: TRBV5-6
cdr3_aa: CASSSSEKLFF; cdr3_nt: TGTGCCAGCAGCTCGAGTGAAAAACTGTTTTTT; clone_size: .; j_call: TRBJ1-4; d_call: .; v_call: TRBV7-8
cdr3_aa: CASKLDSTYEQYF; cdr3_nt: TGTGCCAGCAAGCTTGACTCCACCTACGAGCAGTACTTC; clone_size: .; j_call: TRBJ2-7; d_call: .; v_call: TRBV2
cdr3_aa: CASSQGSRASTGELFF; cdr3_nt: TGCGCCAGCAGCCAAGGGAGCCGGGCGAGCACCGGGGAGCTGTTTTTT; clone_size: .; j_call: TRBJ2-2; d_call: .; v_call: TRBV4-1
cdr3_aa: CATSRTLGDRDNYGYTF; cdr3_nt: TGTGCCACCAGCCGTACACTCGGGGACAGGGATAACTATGGCTACACCTTC; clone_size: .; j_call: TRBJ1-2; d_call: TRBD1; v_call: TRBV15
cdr3_aa: CASSRGQLNSPLHF; cdr3_nt: TGCGCCAGCAGTCGGGGACAGTTAAATTCACCCCTCCACTTT; clone_size: once; j_call: TRBJ1-6; d_call: TRBD1; v_call: TRBV10-2
cdr3_aa: CASSSISRATYEQYF; cdr3_nt: TGTGCCAGCAGTTCCATCTCCCGTGCCACCTACGAGCAGTACTTC; clone_size: once; j_call: TRBJ2-7; d_call: .; v_call: TRBV28
cdr3_aa: CASSPQTSGANVLTF; cdr3_nt: TGTGCCAGCTCACCTCAGACCTCTGGGGCCAACGTCCTGACTTTC; clone_size: .; j_call: TRBJ2-6; d_call: .; v_call: TRBV18
cdr3_aa: CASSLREQETQYF; cdr3_nt: TGTGCCAGCAGCTTACGGGAGCAAGAGACCCAGTACTTC; clone_size: .; j_call: TRBJ2-5; d_call: .; v_call: TRBV7-2
cdr3_aa: CASSLSYGTSGFRSYNEQFF; cdr3_nt: TGCGCCAGCAGCTTGTCGTACGGTACTAGCGGGTTCAGGTCCTACAATGAGCAGTTCTTC; clone_size: .; j_call: TRBJ2-1; d_call: TRBD2; v_call: TRBV5-1
cdr3_aa: CASSRYGDTQYF; cdr3_nt: TGTGCCAGCAGCCGATACGGGGATACGCAGTATTTT; clone_size: .; j_call: TRBJ2-3; d_call: .; v_call: TRBV7-2
cdr3_aa: CAWGGGANTGELFF; cdr3_nt: TGTGCCTGGGGTGGGGGTGCGAACACCGGGGAGCTGTTTTTT; clone_size: .; j_call: TRBJ2-2; d_call: .; v_call: TRBV30
cdr3_aa: CASSLSPSRTNEQYF; cdr3_nt: TGTGCCAGCAGTTTAAGCCCTAGCAGAACCAACGAGCAGTACTTC; clone_size: .; j_call: TRBJ2-7; d_call: .; v_call: TRBV27
cdr3_aa: CASSLGSRSSNEQFF; cdr3_nt: TGTGCCAGCAGCTTGGGGTCCAGGTCCTCCAATGAGCAGTTCTTC; clone_size: .; j_call: TRBJ2-1; d_call: .; v_call: TRBV7-8
cdr3_aa: CASSPRDRGKPPLHF; cdr3_nt: TGTGCCAGCAGTCCCCGGGACAGGGGAAAGCCACCCCTCCACTTT; clone_size: few; j_call: TRBJ1-6; d_call: TRBD1; v_call: TRBV6-6
cdr3_aa: CASSRTSGGGPQETQYF; cdr3_nt: TGTGCCAGTAGTCGGACTAGCGGGGGAGGTCCCCAAGAGACCCAGTACTTC; clone_size: .; j_call: TRBJ2-5; d_call: TRBD2; v_call: TRBV19
cdr3_aa: CASSLIRPYEQYF; cdr3_nt: TGTGCCAGCAGTTTAATCCGCCCCTACGAGCAGTACTTC; clone_size: .; j_call: TRBJ2-7; d_call: .; v_call: TRBV28
cdr3_aa: CASSLGGLRYEQYF; cdr3_nt: TGTGCCAGCAGCCTTGGGGGATTAAGGTACGAGCAGTACTTC; clone_size: .; j_call: TRBJ2-7; d_call: .; v_call: TRBV7-4
cdr3_aa: CASSLAGQSSAVGYTF; cdr3_nt: TGCGCCAGCAGCTTGGCTGGACAGAGTTCCGCGGTTGGCTACACCTTC; clone_size: .; j_call: TRBJ1-2; d_call: .; v_call: TRBV5-1
cdr3_aa: CASSPGLAGFIDTQYF; cdr3_nt: TGTGCCAGCAGCCCGGGACTAGCGGGATTCATAGATACGCAGTATTTT; clone_size: .; j_call: TRBJ2-3; d_call: TRBD2; v_call: TRBV9
cdr3_aa: CASSVVGFTDTQYF; cdr3_nt: TGCGCCAGCAGCGTAGTAGGATTCACAGATACGCAGTATTTT; clone_size: once; j_call: TRBJ2-3; d_call: .; v_call: TRBV5-1
cdr3_aa: CASSRYRATQETQYF; cdr3_nt: TGTGCCAGCAGCCGCTACCGGGCAACACAAGAGACCCAGTACTTC; clone_size: .; j_call: TRBJ2-5; d_call: .; v_call: TRBV7-8
cdr3_aa: CAWRVPSGNSPLHF; cdr3_nt: TGTGCCTGGAGGGTTCCGTCTGGGAATTCACCCCTCCACTTT; clone_size: .; j_call: TRBJ1-6; d_call: .; v_call: TRBV30
cdr3_aa: CASSPPGILGRFF; cdr3_nt: TGTGCCAGCTCACCACCGGGGATCTTGGGGCGGTTCTTC; clone_size: .; j_call: TRBJ2-1; d_call: .; v_call: TRBV18
cdr3_aa: CATSRRRETGELFF; cdr3_nt: TGTGCCACCAGCAGAAGAAGGGAGACCGGGGAGCTGTTTTTT; clone_size: .; j_call: TRBJ2-2; d_call: .; v_call: TRBV15
cdr3_aa: CAISENSNYGYTF; cdr3_nt: TGTGCCATCAGTGAGAACAGCAACTATGGCTACACCTTC; clone_size: .; j_call: TRBJ1-2; d_call: .; v_call: TRBV10-3
cdr3_aa: CASRLGSSNEKLFF; cdr3_nt: TGTGCCAGCCGTCTAGGGTCCTCGAATGAAAAACTGTTTTTT; clone_size: few; j_call: TRBJ1-4; d_call: .; v_call: TRBV5-5
cdr3_aa: CSVVQSNTEAFF; cdr3_nt: TGCAGCGTTGTACAGTCAAACACTGAAGCTTTCTTT; clone_size: .; j_call: TRBJ1-1; d_call: .; v_call: TRBV29-1
cdr3_aa: CASSKRSVHGVITGELFF; cdr3_nt: TGTGCCAGCAGCAAAAGGAGCGTTCACGGTGTAATCACCGGGGAGCTGTTTTTT; clone_size: .; j_call: TRBJ2-2; d_call: .; v_call: TRBV21-1
cdr3_aa: CASSYSTRGAEQYF; cdr3_nt: TGTGCCAGCAGTTACTCGACCAGGGGAGCCGAGCAGTACTTC; clone_size: .; j_call: TRBJ2-7; d_call: .; v_call: TRBV6-6
cdr3_aa: CASSQDRRGGQQTQYF; cdr3_nt: TGCGCCAGCAGCCAAGATCGACGGGGGGGCCAACAGACCCAGTACTTC; clone_size: .; j_call: TRBJ2-5; d_call: TRBD2; v_call: TRBV4-1
cdr3_aa: CASRTVGGYGYTF; cdr3_nt: TGTGCCAGTCGGACCGTAGGGGGCTATGGCTACACCTTC; clone_size: .; j_call: TRBJ1-2; d_call: .; v_call: TRBV19
cdr3_aa: CASSERPPRRVPNYGYTF; cdr3_nt: TGTGCCAGCAGTGAACGGCCCCCTCGCAGGGTACCTAACTATGGCTACACCTTC; clone_size: .; j_call: TRBJ1-2; d_call: .; v_call: TRBV6-1
cdr3_aa: CASSFIQGDEQYF; cdr3_nt: TGTGCCAGCAGCTTTATACAGGGTGATGAGCAGTACTTC; clone_size: .; j_call: TRBJ2-7; d_call: .; v_call: TRBV11-2
cdr3_aa: CASRRTSGFQETQYF; cdr3_nt: TGTGCCAGCAGGAGGACTAGCGGGTTCCAAGAGACCCAGTACTTC; clone_size: once; j_call: TRBJ2-5; d_call: TRBD2; v_call: TRBV6-5
cdr3_aa: CASSFSLAGGIKNIQYF; cdr3_nt: TGTGCCAGCAGCTTTAGTCTAGCGGGAGGTATCAAAAACATTCAGTACTTC; clone_size: .; j_call: TRBJ2-4; d_call: TRBD2; v_call: TRBV5-8
cdr3_aa: CASSVGSGRLNEQFF; cdr3_nt: TGTGCCAGCAGCGTAGGTAGCGGGAGACTCAATGAGCAGTTCTTC; clone_size: .; j_call: TRBJ2-1; d_call: TRBD2; v_call: TRBV9